Many counts were recorded for the clone carrying this T cell receptor beta chain. Its antigen is unidentified. These data come from a study of regulatory T cells in long-lasting Graves disease. Combining iRepertoire HTBI primers with Arm-PCR of CDR3 regions, the authors built TCR beta libraries. TCRdb analysed the multiplex PCR reads with MiXCR anew, one entry per CDR3 protein. The sample holds fewer than 400,000 distinct CDR3 sequences, 15% to 20% seen once. The study's findings and limits: Tissue studied was limited to peripheral blood, excluding thyroid tissue.

Germline CDR1 DFQATT, CDR2 SNEGSKA (reference sequence). With 1 base removed from V and 0 bases from J, the gap between germline ends came to 7 bases. This CDR3 spans 14 amino acids. The time point was: persistent/refractory GD, antithyroid drugs over 5 years with positive TRAb. Generation of the TCR library employed RNA extracted from PBMCs. American Thyroid Association guidelines served as the basis for diagnosing Graves' disease. This receptor was taken from a female donor with Graves disease. The sequencing here drew on peripheral blood mononuclear cells (PBMCs), taken when the disease was refractory, from a patient treated with antithyroid drugs. V and J are TRBV20-1 and TRBJ1-5, with unresolved D. The CDR3 bases are TGCAGTGCTAGAGGCTCGTATAGCAATCAGCCCCAGCATTTT. Its translation is CSARGSYSNQPQHF.